One sample yielded the 10 T cell receptor beta chains listed below, sequenced in a study of blood T cell repertoires in COVID-19. The data were produced by immunoSEQ multiplex PCR, yet TCRdb's version contains in-frame clones alone and is incomplete. Of hundreds of thousands of clones in the sample, around four fifths were seen once. The sequenced material came from PBMCs or T cells enriched from blood (not recorded which). Receptor source: a man aged 25 to 45 with acute COVID-19.

The CDR3 sequence is CASSRDNQAYEQYV. CDR3 nucleotide sequence: TGTGCCAGCAGCAGAGACAACCAGGCCTACGAGCAGTACGTC. The rearrangement links TRBV5-5 to TRBJ2-7; no definite D call. Deletions cut 4 bases from V and 2 bases from J, with 13 bases between. This CDR3 comprises 14 residues. Germline V gene lookup returns CDR1 SGHKS and CDR2 YYEKEE (reference sequence).

The V and J genes are TRBV2 and TRBJ2-7; 8 bases map to TRBD1. V trimming: 6 bases; J trimming: 0 bases; junction bases outside the gene matches: 7. CDR1 and CDR2 from the germline V gene are SNHLY and FYNNEI. The CDR3 is 15 amino acids. The CDR3 here is CASRDPGGASYEQYV. The CDR3 nucleotides are TGTGCCAGCAGGGACCCAGGGGGCGCCTCCTACGAGCAGTACGTC.

The rearrangement uses TRBV19 and TRBJ2-3; D is perhaps TRBD1 (6 bases). V was pared by 6 bases and J by 2 bases, with 15 bases between. There are 15 residues in the CDR3. Germline CDR1 is LNHDA and CDR2 is SQIVND (reference sequence). The CDR3 bases are TGTGCCAGTAGCCCTGACAGGTCCTACACAGATACGCAGTATTTT. It encodes CASSPDRSYTDTQYF.

The chain combines TRBV5-6 with TRBJ1-2; 11 bases match TRBD1. V lost 4 bases and J lost 2; bases outside the gene matches: 1. The CDR3 covers 14 residues. Germline-derived CDR1 and CDR2 are SGHDT and YYEEEE. The chain's CDR3 is CASSGDRGNYGYTF. The CDR3 DNA reads as TGTGCCAGCAGCGGGGACAGGGGGAACTATGGCTACACCTTC.

Relative to its sample, this clone is medium-sized. The V and J genes are TRBV6-2 or TRBV6-3 and TRBJ2-1; D is undetermined. The length of the CDR3 is 15 residues. Germline assignment: CDR1 MNHEY and CDR2 SVGEGT. Trimming cost V 2 bases and J 8 bases, with 16 bases left between them. The CDR3 DNA sequence: TGTGCCAGCAGTTACCCCGAGCGAGATGTTTATGAGCAGTTCTTC. It yields the protein CASSYPERDVYEQFF.

V usage is TRBV19 and J usage is TRBJ1-5, with a tentative D call TRBD1 (6 bases). The CDR3 loop spans 15 amino acids. Germline CDR1 reads LNHDA; CDR2 reads SQIVND (reference sequence). V was clipped by 5 bases and J by 0 bases, with 11 bases between them. CDR3 sequence: CASSLRGYSNQPQHF. The CDR3 coding sequence is TGTGCCAGTAGTCTCAGGGGTTATAGCAATCAGCCCCAGCATTTT.

This clone was seen only once. The V and J genes are TRBV6-6 and TRBJ1-4; 7 bases map to TRBD1. The CDR3 is 17 amino acids. J gave up 3 bases and V 5 bases, and 12 bases lay outside the gene matches. CDR1 MNHNY and CDR2 SVGAGI come from the germline V gene (reference sequence). The CDR3 DNA is TGTGCCAGCAGTCAGAGACAGGGCGCGAGGGCTAATGAAAAACTGTTTTTT. It codes for CASSQRQGARANEKLFF.

This chain uses TRBV7-2 with TRBJ1-1, with TRBD1 matching 7 bases. The CDR3 contains 12 residues. In germline, CDR1 is SGHTA, CDR2 FQGNSA. With 5 bases clipped from V and 11 bases from J, the junction kept 8 bases outside the gene matches. Written as DNA, the CDR3 is TGTGCCAGCAGCCCCCGGACAGGAAAGGCTTTCTTT. Protein product: CASSPRTGKAFF.

The chain joins TRBV20-1 to TRBJ1-1, with unresolved D. Germline V gene lookup returns CDR1 DFQATT and CDR2 SNEGSKA (reference sequence). Trimming cost V 3 bases and J 3 bases, with 5 bases left between them. The CDR3 contains 11 residues. The CDR3 loop is CSASYDTEAFF. CDR3 sequence (DNA): TGCAGTGCTAGCTACGACACTGAAGCTTTCTTT.

About this clone itself: Sequence at one end of the junction differs from germline and may be a read error. This chain joins TRBV5-1 and TRBJ1-6; 8 bases match TRBD1. CDR3 length: 16 amino acids. Germline V CDR1 and CDR2: SGHRS, YFSETQ. CDR3 DNA: TGTGCCAGCAGCCTCTCCGGGACAGGTTCTAATTCACCCCTCCACTTT. Protein: CASSLSGTGSNSPLHF.